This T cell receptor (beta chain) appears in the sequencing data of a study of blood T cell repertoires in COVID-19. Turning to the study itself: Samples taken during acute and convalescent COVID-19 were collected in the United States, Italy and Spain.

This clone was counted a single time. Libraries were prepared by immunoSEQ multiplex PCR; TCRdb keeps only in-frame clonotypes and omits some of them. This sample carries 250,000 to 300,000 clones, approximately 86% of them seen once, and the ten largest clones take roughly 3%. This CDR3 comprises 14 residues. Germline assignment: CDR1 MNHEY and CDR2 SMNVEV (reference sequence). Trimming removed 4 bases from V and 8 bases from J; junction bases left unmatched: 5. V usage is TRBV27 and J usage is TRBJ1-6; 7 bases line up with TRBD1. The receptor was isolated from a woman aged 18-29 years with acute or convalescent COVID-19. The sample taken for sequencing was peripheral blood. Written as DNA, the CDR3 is TGTGCCAGCAGTTCCGACAGGGTTTATTCACCCCTCCACTTT. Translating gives CASSSDRVYSPLHF.